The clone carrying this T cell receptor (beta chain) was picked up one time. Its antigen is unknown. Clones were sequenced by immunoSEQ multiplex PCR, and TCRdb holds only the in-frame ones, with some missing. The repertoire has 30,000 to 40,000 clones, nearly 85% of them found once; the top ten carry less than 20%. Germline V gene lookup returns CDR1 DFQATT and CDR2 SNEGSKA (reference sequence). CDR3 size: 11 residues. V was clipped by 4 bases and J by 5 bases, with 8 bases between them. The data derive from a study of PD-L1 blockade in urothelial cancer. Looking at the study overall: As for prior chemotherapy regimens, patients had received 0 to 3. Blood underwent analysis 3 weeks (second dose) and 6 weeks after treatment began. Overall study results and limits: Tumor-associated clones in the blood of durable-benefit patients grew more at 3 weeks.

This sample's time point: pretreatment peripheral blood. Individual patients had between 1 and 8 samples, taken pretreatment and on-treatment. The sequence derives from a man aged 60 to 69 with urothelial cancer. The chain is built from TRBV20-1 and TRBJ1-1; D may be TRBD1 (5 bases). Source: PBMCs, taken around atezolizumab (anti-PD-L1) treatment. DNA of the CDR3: TGCAGTGCTACTCGGGGGACTGAAGCTTTCTTT. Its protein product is CSATRGTEAFF.